This T cell receptor beta chain was sequenced for a study of cytomegalovirus exposure and HLA in healthy donors. The CDR3 contains 15 residues. Germline loops: CDR1 MNHNY, CDR2 SVGAGI (reference sequence). Points from the study as a whole: CMV serostatus alone was available as immune exposure information.

PCR amplification relied on 60 Vbeta primers (plus 13 Jbeta primers). Assay used: immunoSEQ multiplex PCR; TCRdb lists only in-frame clones, some missing. The repertoire holds about 120,000 clones, with 80% as singletons. A word on this clone: The antigen remains undetermined. One junction end does not reproduce the germline sequence, and a read error may be involved.

This rearrangement joins TRBV6-6 to TRBJ2-3; D might be TRBD2 (7 bases). This TCR was sampled from a female donor in good health and CMV-seropositive. Sequenced material: PBMCs. CDR3 coding DNA: TGTGCCAGCAGTTCCGTCGGGGGGCGGTCAGATGCGCAGTATTTT. The encoded protein is CASSSVGGRSDAQYF.